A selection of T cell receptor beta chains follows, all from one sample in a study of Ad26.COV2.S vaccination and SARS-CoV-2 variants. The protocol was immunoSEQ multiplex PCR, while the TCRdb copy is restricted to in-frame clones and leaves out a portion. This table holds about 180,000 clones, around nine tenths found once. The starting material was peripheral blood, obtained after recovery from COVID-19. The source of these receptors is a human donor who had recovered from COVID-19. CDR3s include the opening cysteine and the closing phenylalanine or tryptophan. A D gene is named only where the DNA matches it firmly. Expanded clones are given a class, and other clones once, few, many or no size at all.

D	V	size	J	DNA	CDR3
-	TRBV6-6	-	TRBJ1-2	TGTGCCAGCAGCCTCCCGGGGTTCTATGGCTACACCTTC	CASSLPGFYGYTF
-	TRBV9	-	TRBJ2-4	TGTGCCAGCAGCGTAGCCAGGGACCAAAACATTCAGTACTTC	CASSVARDQNIQYF
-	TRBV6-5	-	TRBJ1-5	TGTGCCAGCAGCGCAGGGATTAGCAATCAGCCCCAGCATTTT	CASSAGISNQPQHF
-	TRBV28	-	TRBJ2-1	TGTGCCAGCAGTTATGGGGGCCTCTCCTACAATGAGCAGTTCTTC	CASSYGGLSYNEQFF
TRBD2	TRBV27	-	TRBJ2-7	TGTGCCAGCAGTTTAGCGGGGGGGCCCTACGAGCAGTACTTC	CASSLAGGPYEQYF
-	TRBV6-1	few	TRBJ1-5	TGTGCCAGCAGTGAAGGCTTCACGGGACAGCCCCAGCATTTT	CASSEGFTGQPQHF
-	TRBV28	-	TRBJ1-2	TGTGCCAGCACCCCCCCGGAGAGGGCCAATGGCTACACCTTC	CASTPPERANGYTF
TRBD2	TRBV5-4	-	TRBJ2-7	TGTGCCAGCAGCCCGGACGGCGGGAGCGCTTCCTACGAGCAGTACTTC	CASSPDGGSASYEQYF
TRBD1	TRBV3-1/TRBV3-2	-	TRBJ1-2	TGTGCCAGCAGCCAAGGACAGGGAACCTTTAACTATGGCTACACCTTC	CASSQGQGTFNYGYTF
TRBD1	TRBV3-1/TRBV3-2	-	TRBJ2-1	TGTGCCAGCAGCCAAGGGGAAGGGACAGGGGGCTACAATGAGCAGTTCTTC	CASSQGEGTGGYNEQFF
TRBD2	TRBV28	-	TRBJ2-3	TGTGCCACCACCTCACGGAGCGGGGGGCGTTTGGCAGATACGCAGTATTTT	CATTSRSGGRLADTQYF
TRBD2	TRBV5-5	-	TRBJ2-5	TGTGCCAGCAGGGGGGGGTCCCGGCCACGGGAAGAGACCCAGTACTTC	CASRGGSRPREETQYF
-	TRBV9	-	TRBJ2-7	TGTGCCAGCAGCGTAGCGGGGGTGATGGCAGAGGAGCAGTACTTC	CASSVAGVMAEEQYF
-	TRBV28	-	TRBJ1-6	TGTGCCAGCAGTCCCAGGGGTACCCGTAATTCACCCCTCCACTTT	CASSPRGTRNSPLHF
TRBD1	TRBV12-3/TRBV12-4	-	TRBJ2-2	TGTGCCAGCAGCTACAGGGGTAGCGGGGAGCTGTTTTTT	CASSYRGSGELFF
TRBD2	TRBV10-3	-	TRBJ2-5	TGTGCCATCAGTGACAGCGGGGGGGCACGGGCCCAGTACTTC	CAISDSGGARAQYF
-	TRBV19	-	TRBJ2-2	TGTGCCAAGCAGTGGGCAGGGTACACCGGGGAGCTGTTTTTT	CAKQWAGYTGELFF
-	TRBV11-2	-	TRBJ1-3	TGTGCCAGCAGCCAACAAACTGTCGGGGGAAACACCATATATTTT	CASSQQTVGGNTIYF
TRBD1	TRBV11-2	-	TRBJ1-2	TGTGCCAGCAGCCAAGGACAGGGGGTTGGCTACACCTTC	CASSQGQGVGYTF
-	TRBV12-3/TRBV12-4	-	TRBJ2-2	TGTGCCGGGGGGAACACCGGGGAGCTGTTTTTT	CAGGNTGELFF
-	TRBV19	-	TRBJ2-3	TGTGCCAGTAGTACGCAGGTTAACACAGATACGCAGTATTTT	CASSTQVNTDTQYF
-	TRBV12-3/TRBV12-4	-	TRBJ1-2	TGTGCCAGCACCCATATGCCCTATGGCTACACCTTC	CASTHMPYGYTF
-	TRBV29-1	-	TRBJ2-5	TGCAGCCTCTTTGGGGTGGAGGAGACCCAGTACTTC	CSLFGVEETQYF
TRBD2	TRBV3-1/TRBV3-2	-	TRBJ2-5	TGTGCCAGCAGCCAACTCCCTAGCGGGGTGGGGGAGACCCAGTACTTC	CASSQLPSGVGETQYF
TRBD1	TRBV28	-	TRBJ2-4	TGTGCCAGCAGTTCCACATCGACTCCGACAGGGATAAACATTCAGTACTTC	CASSSTSTPTGINIQYF
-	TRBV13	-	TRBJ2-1	TGTGCCAGCAGCCAAGGGGGAGGCAGATTTAATGAGCAGTTCTTC	CASSQGGGRFNEQFF
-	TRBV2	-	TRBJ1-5	TGTGCCAGCAGCGTGGACGGGGGTCAGCCCCAGCATTTT	CASSVDGGQPQHF
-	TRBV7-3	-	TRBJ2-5	TGTGCCAGCTCGGCGGGGCAGGGAGAGACCCAGTACTTC	CASSAGQGETQYF
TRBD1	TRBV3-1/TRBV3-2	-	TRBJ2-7	TGTGCCAGCAGCCACAGGGGGCGATCCTACGAGCAGTACTTC	CASSHRGRSYEQYF
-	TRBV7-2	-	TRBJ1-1	TGTGCCAGCAGCTTAGCGGGCAGGCTACAAACTGAAGCTTTCTTT	CASSLAGRLQTEAFF
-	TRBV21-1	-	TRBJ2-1	TGTGCCAGCAGCAAAGGGGACAGGGGCAATGAGCAGTTCTTC	CASSKGDRGNEQFF
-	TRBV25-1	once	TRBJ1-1	TGTGCCAGCACCTCGGGGCTTGAAGCTTTCTTT	CASTSGLEAFF
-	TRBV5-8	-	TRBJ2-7	TGTGCCAGCAGCTCGGACTATTACTACGAGCAGTACTTC	CASSSDYYYEQYF
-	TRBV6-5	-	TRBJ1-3	TGTGCCAGCAGTCTACAGGGAAAGGGAAACACCATATATTTT	CASSLQGKGNTIYF
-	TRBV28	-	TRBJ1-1	TGTGCCAGCAGCCTAATAGACAGTGAAGCTTTCTTT	CASSLIDSEAFF
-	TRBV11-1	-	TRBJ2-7	TGTGCCAGCAGCTTGGACAGAGGTGGTGAAGAGCAGTACTTC	CASSLDRGGEEQYF
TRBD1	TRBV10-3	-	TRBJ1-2	TGTGCCATCAGTGAGCGACAGGGAATATCTGGCTACACCTTC	CAISERQGISGYTF
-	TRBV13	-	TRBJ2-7	TGTGCCAGCAACCGGGACGGTTACGAGCAGTACTTC	CASNRDGYEQYF
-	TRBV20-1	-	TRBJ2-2	TGCAGTGCTAGTCGCCAGGGAGGTTTGTCCGGGGAGCTGTTTTTT	CSASRQGGLSGELFF
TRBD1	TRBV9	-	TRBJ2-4	TGTGCCAGCAGCGTTGGACAGGATATAGGCATTCAGTACTTC	CASSVGQDIGIQYF